This T cell receptor (beta chain) was captured by sequencing in a study of vaccination effects on CD4 cells after COVID-19. The ViraFEST assay expanded antigen-specific CD4+ T cells with viral peptide pools before sequencing. It was after around 10 days of culture that CD4+ T cells were isolated. The vaccine recipients had no prior SARS-CoV-2 infection, with negative nucleocapsid antibodies. Fresh IL-2-containing medium replaced half the medium on days 3 and 7. The repertoire was sequenced with immunoSEQ multiplex PCR; TCRdb's copy has only in-frame clones and lacks some. This table holds tens of thousands of clones, over 65% found once. This clone was detected only a few times. The target antigen is unknown. General study findings and limits: Within healthy vaccinees, only 1 of 255 vaccine-induced clones displayed cross-reactivity with common cold coronaviruses.

The sequenced sample was CD4+ T cells from PBMCs cultured with HCoV-NL63 spike peptides, obtained before COVID-19 vaccination. The receptor was derived from a human donor who received a COVID-19 vaccine.

The CDR3 DNA reads as TGTGCCAGCAGCCCTAGCGGAGGAAACACCATATATTTT. It codes for CASSPSGGNTIYF. The V call is TRBV7-9, the J call TRBJ1-3; D remains unclear. Germline V gene data show CDR1 as SEHNR and CDR2 as FQNEAQ (reference sequence). V was clipped by 5 bases and J by 4 bases, with 9 bases between them. The CDR3 sequence is 13 residues long.